The present T cell receptor (beta chain) was sequenced within a study of siplizumab effects on memory and regulatory T cells. Germline CDR1 is GTSNPN and CDR2 is SVGIG (reference sequence). Germline trimming cut 0 bases from V and 6 bases from J; bases unmatched to any gene: 5. The CDR3 loop spans 13 amino acids. Overall study findings and caveats: The authors mapped only a minor fraction of alloreactive clones to unstimulated subsets.

Notes on this clone: Its antigen is currently unknown.

Clones were read by immunoSEQ multiplex PCR, and TCRdb kept only the in-frame ones, dropping some. The sample consists of about 97,000 clones, roughly 91% of them appearing once. Sequencing was done on a sample of non-Treg CD4+ T cells sorted from blood. This rearrangement joins TRBV30 to TRBJ2-7; 7 bases match TRBD2. The TCR was taken from a human donor in good health. The CDR3 coding sequence is TGTGCCTGGAGTGTACGAGCGGGAAGCGAGCAGTACTTC. Its translation is CAWSVRAGSEQYF.